This is a list of T cell receptor beta chains from one sample in a study of cytomegalovirus exposure and HLA in healthy donors. Sequencing used immunoSEQ multiplex PCR; TCRdb keeps in-frame clones, though not all of them. The profile shows some 120,000 clones, approximately 80% of them singletons. Input material: PBMCs. The receptor source for this set is a middle-aged man in good health and CMV-seronegative. Both conserved end residues are part of each CDR3. D genes are given only for firm matches. Size tells how often a clone was seen (once, few, many) or the class of an expanded clone, and some rows leave it out.

clone_size: -
j_call: TRBJ2-7
d_call: TRBD1
v_call: TRBV7-2
cdr3_nt: TGTGCCAGCAGCAATGACAGGGCCACCTACGAGCAGTACTTC
cdr3_aa: CASSNDRATYEQYF

clone_size: -
j_call: TRBJ1-4
d_call: -
v_call: TRBV2
cdr3_nt: TGTGCCAGCAGTGGTAAGACAGGCGGGCCTGAAAAACTGTTTTTT
cdr3_aa: CASSGKTGGPEKLFF

clone_size: -
j_call: TRBJ1-3
d_call: -
v_call: TRBV6-6
cdr3_nt: TGTGCCAGCAGTGTCGACAGTCTATCTGGAAACACCATATATTTT
cdr3_aa: CASSVDSLSGNTIYF

clone_size: -
j_call: TRBJ1-1
d_call: -
v_call: TRBV19
cdr3_nt: TGTGCCAGTAGTGCCACGGGGGTAACTGAAGCTTTCTTT
cdr3_aa: CASSATGVTEAFF

clone_size: -
j_call: TRBJ2-3
d_call: -
v_call: TRBV6-1
cdr3_nt: TGTGCCAGCAGCGGGATGACAGATACGCAGTATTTT
cdr3_aa: CASSGMTDTQYF

clone_size: -
j_call: TRBJ2-7
d_call: TRBD2
v_call: TRBV28
cdr3_nt: TGTGCCAGCAGTTTATTGGTGGCTAGCGGCGTCACGGGGCAGTACTTC
cdr3_aa: CASSLLVASGVTGQYF

clone_size: -
j_call: TRBJ1-6
d_call: -
v_call: TRBV7-2
cdr3_nt: TGTGCCAGCAGCTTATACGGGAGTTCACCCCTCCACTTT
cdr3_aa: CASSLYGSSPLHF

clone_size: -
j_call: TRBJ1-3
d_call: -
v_call: TRBV9
cdr3_nt: TGTGCCAGCAGCGTAGGGGAGGTTACTGGAAACACCATATATTTT
cdr3_aa: CASSVGEVTGNTIYF

clone_size: -
j_call: TRBJ2-7
d_call: -
v_call: TRBV27
cdr3_nt: TGTGCCAGCAGTTTGGTGGGAGTAGCGTCCTACGAGCAGTACTTC
cdr3_aa: CASSLVGVASYEQYF

clone_size: -
j_call: TRBJ2-7
d_call: TRBD1
v_call: TRBV9
cdr3_nt: TGTGCCAGCAGCGACGGACAGGGGTGGGACCGGCAGTACTTC
cdr3_aa: CASSDGQGWDRQYF

clone_size: -
j_call: TRBJ1-1
d_call: TRBD1
v_call: TRBV6-1
cdr3_nt: TGTGCCAGCAGCGGACAGGGGACGAGGGGGACTGAAGCTTTCTTT
cdr3_aa: CASSGQGTRGTEAFF

clone_size: -
j_call: TRBJ2-1
d_call: -
v_call: TRBV10-3
cdr3_nt: TGTGCCATCAGTGGAGGACGGGAATTGGGTGAGCAGTTCTTC
cdr3_aa: CAISGGRELGEQFF

clone_size: -
j_call: TRBJ2-7
d_call: TRBD2
v_call: TRBV7-3
cdr3_nt: TGTGCCAGCAGCACCGGGACTAGCGGGGGCGACGAGCAGTACTTC
cdr3_aa: CASSTGTSGGDEQYF

clone_size: -
j_call: TRBJ1-1
d_call: TRBD1
v_call: TRBV29-1
cdr3_nt: TGCAGCTCTCGACGAGCAGGGGGAATGAACACTGAAGCTTTCTTT
cdr3_aa: CSSRRAGGMNTEAFF

clone_size: once
j_call: TRBJ1-5
d_call: -
v_call: TRBV5-6
cdr3_nt: TGTGCCAGCACCTCGTTAGTGAGCAATCAGCCCCAGCATTTT
cdr3_aa: CASTSLVSNQPQHF

clone_size: -
j_call: TRBJ1-1
d_call: -
v_call: TRBV4-3
cdr3_nt: TGCGCCAGCAGCCATAGGGAGGCCACTGAAGCTTTCTTT
cdr3_aa: CASSHREATEAFF